This T cell receptor (beta chain) was retrieved from a study of blood T cell repertoires in COVID-19. Germline trimming cut 5 bases from V and 7 bases from J; bases unmatched to any gene: 5. The CDR3 totals 13 residues. This table comes from immunoSEQ multiplex PCR, and its TCRdb copy is limited to in-frame clones, with some not included. This table holds just under 45,000 clones, about 90% found once. The sequence derives from an elderly woman in a cohort sampled during active or convalescent COVID-19. Sequenced: peripheral blood. V usage is TRBV12-3 or TRBV12-4 and J usage is TRBJ2-7, with TRBD2 matching over 10 bases. DNA for the CDR3: TGTGCCAGCAGTGGGAGCGGGAGGGGTGAGCAGTACTTC. Its translation is CASSGSGRGEQYF.